A single sample gave rise to the 10 T cell receptor beta chains below, sequenced in a study of blood T cell repertoires in COVID-19. TCRdb's copy holds only in-frame clones and misses some; the assay was immunoSEQ multiplex PCR. Of about 63,000 clones in the sample, 60% to 75% were seen once. Sample: peripheral blood. These receptors originate from a woman aged 80 or older with acute or convalescent COVID-19.

This sequence joins TRBV14 and TRBJ1-2; D is possibly TRBD1 (6 bases). Germline V lookup: CDR1 SGHDN, CDR2 FVKESK. With 3 bases removed from V and 4 bases from J, the gap between germline ends came to 12 bases. This CDR3 contains 14 residues. The CDR3 nucleotides read TGTGCCAGCAGCCATGACACAGGGAGCTATGGCTACACCTTC. Its protein product is CASSHDTGSYGYTF.

V usage is TRBV7-6 and J usage is TRBJ2-7; weak D call: TRBD1 (6 bases). Germline CDR1 is SGHVS and CDR2 is FNYEAQ. The CDR3 runs 15 residues. The V gene lost 1 base and the J gene lost 1 base, with 11 bases spanning the gap. The DNA for the CDR3 is TGTGCCAGCAGCTTAGAACAGGGCGGGTCCTACGAGCAGTACTTC. Translating gives CASSLEQGGSYEQYF.

This clone has just a few counts. The chain joins TRBV28 to TRBJ1-1, with D possibly matching TRBD1 (6 bases). This CDR3 is 14 amino acids long. Germline CDR1 MDHEN, CDR2 SYDVKM. V was pared by 6 bases and J by 4 bases, with 15 bases between. The CDR3 sequence: CASSLMGASTEAFF. The CDR3, as DNA: TGTGCCAGCAGCCTAATGGGGGCTAGCACTGAAGCTTTCTTT.

Written as DNA, the CDR3 is TGCGCCAGCAGCTCGACAGGTGATTACAATGAGCAGTTCTTC. Amino acids: CASSSTGDYNEQFF. The chain has TRBV5-1 and TRBJ2-1; D might be TRBD1 (6 bases). CDR1 is SGHRS and CDR2 is YFSETQ in the germline V gene. Trimming cost V 3 bases and J 4 bases, with 11 bases left between them. CDR3 length: 14 amino acids.

The chain couples TRBV15 to TRBJ2-2; D is perhaps TRBD2 (6 bases). The CDR3 extends over 13 amino acids. Germline V gene sequence: CDR1 LNHNV, CDR2 YYDKDF (reference sequence). The V gene lost 5 bases and the J gene lost 7 bases, with 11 bases spanning the gap. CDR3 residues: CATSASGVGELFF. The DNA for the CDR3 is TGTGCCACCAGCGCCTCGGGGGTCGGGGAGCTGTTTTTT.

This clone appeared a single time. J is TRBJ1-1 and V is TRBV19; no firm D call. The germline V and J ends were trimmed by 3 bases and 4 bases, with 9 bases remaining between them. CDR1 and CDR2 (germline): LNHDA, SQIVND (reference sequence). The CDR3 runs to 13 residues. CDR3 in DNA: TGTGCCAGTAGTATCACCGAGGGCACTGAAGCTTTCTTT. Translated: CASSITEGTEAFF.

V usage is TRBV28 and J usage is TRBJ1-4, with a tentative D call TRBD1 (6 bases). Deletions cut 2 bases from V and 7 bases from J, with 11 bases between. This CDR3 comprises 14 residues. Germline values: CDR1 MDHEN, CDR2 SYDVKM. CDR3 DNA sequence: TGTGCCAGCAGTTTAGGGGGGGCGATTGAAAAACTGTTTTTT. This sequence encodes CASSLGGAIEKLFF.

This chain joins TRBV5-1 and TRBJ1-2; D may be TRBD1 (6 bases). The V gene's germline CDR1 is SGHRS and CDR2 YFSETQ. The germline V and J ends were trimmed by 2 bases and 6 bases, with 17 bases remaining between them. There are 15 residues in the CDR3. DNA of the CDR3: TGCGCCAGCAGCTTCAATAGCGACAGGTTGGATGGCTACACCTTC. As protein: CASSFNSDRLDGYTF.

Worth noting for this clone: One end of the junction does not line up with germline, which may come from a read error. The chain employs TRBV2 and TRBJ2-7; 8 bases match TRBD1. Germline-derived CDR1 and CDR2 are SNHLY and FYNNEI. The CDR3 spans 16 residues. This CDR3 is CASSQARDRNTYEQYF. The CDR3 DNA is TGTGCCAGCAGTCAAGCGAGGGACAGGAATACCTACGAGCAGTACTTC.

V usage is TRBV6-6 and J usage is TRBJ2-3; D possibly corresponds to TRBD1 (5 bases). CDR1 and CDR2 (germline): MNHNY, SVGAGI (reference sequence). V dropped 5 bases and J dropped 0 bases, with 18 bases sitting between them. The CDR3 totals 17 residues. CDR3 bases: TGTGCCAGCAGTCCAGGGTGGCGGAAGGCTAGCACAGATACGCAGTATTTT. It translates to CASSPGWRKASTDTQYF.